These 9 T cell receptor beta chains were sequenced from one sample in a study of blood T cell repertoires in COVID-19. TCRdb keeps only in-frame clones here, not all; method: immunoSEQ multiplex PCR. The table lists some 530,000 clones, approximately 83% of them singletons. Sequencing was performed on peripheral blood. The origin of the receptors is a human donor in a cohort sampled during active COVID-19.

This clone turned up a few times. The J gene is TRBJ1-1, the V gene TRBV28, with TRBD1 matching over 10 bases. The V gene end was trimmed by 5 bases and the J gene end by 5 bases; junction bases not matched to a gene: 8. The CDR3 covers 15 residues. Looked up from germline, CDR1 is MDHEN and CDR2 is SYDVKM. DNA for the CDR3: TGTGCCAGCAGTCCGCCCGACAGGGGGCGTACTGAAGCTTTCTTT. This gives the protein CASSPPDRGRTEAFF.

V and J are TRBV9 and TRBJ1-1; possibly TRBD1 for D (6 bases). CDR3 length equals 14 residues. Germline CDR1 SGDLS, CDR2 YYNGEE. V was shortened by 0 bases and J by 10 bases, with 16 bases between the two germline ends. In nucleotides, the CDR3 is TGTGCCAGCAGCGTAGCTGAGACAGGTCGGGGAGCTTTCTTT. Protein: CASSVAETGRGAFF.

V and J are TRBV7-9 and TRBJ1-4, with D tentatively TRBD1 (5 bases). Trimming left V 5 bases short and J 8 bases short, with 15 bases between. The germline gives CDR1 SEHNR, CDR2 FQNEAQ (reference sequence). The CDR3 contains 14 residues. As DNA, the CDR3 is TGTGCCAGCAGCCGCGGATGGAGGGACGAAAAACTGTTTTTT. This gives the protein CASSRGWRDEKLFF.

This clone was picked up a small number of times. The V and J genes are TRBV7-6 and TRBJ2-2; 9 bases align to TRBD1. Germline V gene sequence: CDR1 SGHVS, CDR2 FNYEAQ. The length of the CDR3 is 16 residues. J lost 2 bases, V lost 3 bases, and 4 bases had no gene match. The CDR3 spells CASSFDRGINTGELFF. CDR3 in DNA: TGTGCCAGCAGCTTCGACAGGGGGATTAACACCGGGGAGCTGTTTTTT.

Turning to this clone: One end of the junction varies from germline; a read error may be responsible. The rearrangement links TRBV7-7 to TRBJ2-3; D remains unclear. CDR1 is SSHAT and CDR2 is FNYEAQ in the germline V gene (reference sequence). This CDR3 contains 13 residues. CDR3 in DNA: TGTGCTAGCAGCTTAGTGCGAACAGATACGCAGTATTTT. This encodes CASSLVRTDTQYF.

CDR3: CASSYKLQGRNEQYF. The CDR3 coding sequence is TGTGCCAGCAGTTACAAGCTTCAGGGTCGGAACGAGCAGTACTTC. This chain connects TRBV6-5 to TRBJ2-7; D possibly corresponds to TRBD1 (5 bases). CDR1 is MNHEY and CDR2 is SVGAGI in the germline V gene. CDR3 length: 15 amino acids. Trimming pared 2 bases from V and 5 bases from J, leaving 16 bases between.

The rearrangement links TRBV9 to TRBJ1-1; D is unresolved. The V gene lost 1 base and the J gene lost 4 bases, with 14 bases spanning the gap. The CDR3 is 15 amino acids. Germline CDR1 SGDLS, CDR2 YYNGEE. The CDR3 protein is CASSVSGRAFTEAFF. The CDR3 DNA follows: TGTGCCAGCAGCGTATCTGGGAGGGCTTTCACTGAAGCTTTCTTT.

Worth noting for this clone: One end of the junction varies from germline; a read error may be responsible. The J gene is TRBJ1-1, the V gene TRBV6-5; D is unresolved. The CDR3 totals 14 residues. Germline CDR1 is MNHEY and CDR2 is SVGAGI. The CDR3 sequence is CASSYSTGNPEAFF. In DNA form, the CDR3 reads TGTGCCAGCAGTTACTCGACGGGGAACCCTGAAGCTTTCTTT.

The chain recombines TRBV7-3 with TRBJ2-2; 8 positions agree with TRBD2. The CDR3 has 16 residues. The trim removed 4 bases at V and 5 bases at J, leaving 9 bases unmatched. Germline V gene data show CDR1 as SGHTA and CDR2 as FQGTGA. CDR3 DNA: TGTGCCAGCAGCTCAAGGGACGGGAGGGTGACCGGGGAGCTGTTTTTT. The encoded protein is CASSSRDGRVTGELFF.